This T cell receptor beta chain was sequenced for a study of control samples from healthy donors and cancer patients. CDR1 and CDR2 (germline): SGHAT, FQNNGV. The CDR3 spans 17 residues. V shed 5 bases, J shed 3 bases, and the junction held 9 bases outside the gene matches. TCRdb's table, derived via immunoSEQ multiplex PCR, lists solely in-frame clones and lacks some. This sample yields approximately 69,000 clones, of which approximately 89% are seen a single time; over 4.5% belongs to the top ten. The TCR was taken from a man between 60 and 70 years old with colorectal cancer. Sequencing was done on a sample of PBMCs. This chain links TRBV11-2 with TRBJ2-1; 11 bases are shared with TRBD2. The CDR3 loop is CASSPYRGLAVYNEQFF. The DNA of the CDR3 is TGTGCCAGCAGCCCTTACCGGGGACTAGCGGTCTACAATGAGCAGTTCTTC.